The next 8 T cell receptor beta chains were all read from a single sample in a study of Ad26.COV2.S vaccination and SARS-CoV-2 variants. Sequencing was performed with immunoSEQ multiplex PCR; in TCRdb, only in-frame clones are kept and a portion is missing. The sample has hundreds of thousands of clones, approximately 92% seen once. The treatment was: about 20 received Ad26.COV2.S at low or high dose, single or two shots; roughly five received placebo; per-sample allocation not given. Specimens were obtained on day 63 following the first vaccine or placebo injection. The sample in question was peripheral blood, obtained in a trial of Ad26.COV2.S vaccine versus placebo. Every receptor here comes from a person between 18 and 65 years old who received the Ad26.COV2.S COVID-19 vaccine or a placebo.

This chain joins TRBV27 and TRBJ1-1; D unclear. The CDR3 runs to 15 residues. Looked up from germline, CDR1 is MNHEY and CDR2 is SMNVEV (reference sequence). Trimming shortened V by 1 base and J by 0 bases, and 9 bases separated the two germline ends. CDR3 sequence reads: CASSLYLGMNTEAFF. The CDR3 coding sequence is TGTGCCAGCAGTTTATATTTGGGGATGAACACTGAAGCTTTCTTT.

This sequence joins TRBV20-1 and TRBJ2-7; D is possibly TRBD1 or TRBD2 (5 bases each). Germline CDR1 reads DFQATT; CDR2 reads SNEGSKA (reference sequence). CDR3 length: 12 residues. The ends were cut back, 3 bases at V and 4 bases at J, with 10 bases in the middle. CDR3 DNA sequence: TGCAGTGCTAGTCCTGGGACGTACGAGCAGTACTTC. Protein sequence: CSASPGTYEQYF.

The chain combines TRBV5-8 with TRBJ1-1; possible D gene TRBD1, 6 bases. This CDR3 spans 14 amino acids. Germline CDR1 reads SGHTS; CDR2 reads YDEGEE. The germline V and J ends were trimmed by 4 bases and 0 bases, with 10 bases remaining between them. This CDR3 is CASSPTGLNTEAFF. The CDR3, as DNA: TGTGCCAGCAGCCCGACAGGACTGAACACTGAAGCTTTCTTT.

CDR3 loop: CASSFRGLRYGYTF. CDR3 nucleotides: TGTGCCAGCAGCTTTAGGGGTTTACGTTATGGCTACACCTTC. The chain uses TRBV5-4 and TRBJ1-2, with D possibly matching TRBD1 (5 bases). The V end lost 2 bases, the J end lost 5 bases, and 13 bases lay between the germline ends. This CDR3 comprises 14 residues. CDR1 and CDR2 (germline): SGHNT, YYREEE (reference sequence).

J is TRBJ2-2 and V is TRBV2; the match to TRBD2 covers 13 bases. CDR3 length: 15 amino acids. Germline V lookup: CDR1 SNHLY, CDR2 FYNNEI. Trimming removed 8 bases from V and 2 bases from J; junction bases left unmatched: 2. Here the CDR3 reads CASGGLAGNTGELFF. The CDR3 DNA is TGTGCCAGCGGGGGACTAGCGGGAAACACCGGGGAGCTGTTTTTT.

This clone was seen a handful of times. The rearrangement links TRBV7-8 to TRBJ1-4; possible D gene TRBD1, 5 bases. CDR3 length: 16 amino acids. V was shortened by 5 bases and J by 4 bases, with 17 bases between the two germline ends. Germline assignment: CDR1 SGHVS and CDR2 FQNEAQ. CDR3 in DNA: TGTGCCAGCAGCCTCGTCCGGGGGGTCGGTAATGAAAAACTGTTTTTT. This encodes CASSLVRGVGNEKLFF.

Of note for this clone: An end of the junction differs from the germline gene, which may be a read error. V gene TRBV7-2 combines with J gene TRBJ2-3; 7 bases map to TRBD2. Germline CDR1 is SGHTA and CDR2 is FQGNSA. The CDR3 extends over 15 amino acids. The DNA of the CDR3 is TGTGCCGGCAGCCACGAGTCGGGGGGATCAGATACGCAGTATTTT. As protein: CAGSHESGGSDTQYF.

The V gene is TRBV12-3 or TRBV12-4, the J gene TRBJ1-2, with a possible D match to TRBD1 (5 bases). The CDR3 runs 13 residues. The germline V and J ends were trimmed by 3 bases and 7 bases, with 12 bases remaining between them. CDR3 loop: CASSLTRRGGYTF. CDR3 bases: TGTGCCAGCAGTTTGACAAGAAGGGGTGGCTACACCTTC.